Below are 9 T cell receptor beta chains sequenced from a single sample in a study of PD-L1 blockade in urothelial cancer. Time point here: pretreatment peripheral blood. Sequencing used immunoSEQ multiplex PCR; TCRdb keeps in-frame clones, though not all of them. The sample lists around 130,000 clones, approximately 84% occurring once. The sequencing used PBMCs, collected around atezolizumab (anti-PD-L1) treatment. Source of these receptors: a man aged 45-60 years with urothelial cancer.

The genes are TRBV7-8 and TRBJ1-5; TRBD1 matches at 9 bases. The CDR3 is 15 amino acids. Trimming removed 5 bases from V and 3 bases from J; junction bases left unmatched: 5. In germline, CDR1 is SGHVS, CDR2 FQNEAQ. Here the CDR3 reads CASSLDRGYNQPQHF. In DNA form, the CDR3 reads TGTGCCAGCAGCCTCGACAGGGGGTACAATCAGCCCCAGCATTTT.

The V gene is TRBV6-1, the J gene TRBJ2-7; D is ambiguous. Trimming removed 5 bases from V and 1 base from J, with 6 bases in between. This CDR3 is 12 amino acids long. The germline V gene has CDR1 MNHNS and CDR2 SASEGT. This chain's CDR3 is CASSSPSYEQYF. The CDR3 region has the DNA TGTGCCAGCAGTAGCCCTTCCTACGAGCAGTACTTC.

The CDR3 reads CASSLRRDQETQYF. The CDR3 DNA sequence: TGCGCCAGCAGCTTGAGGAGAGACCAAGAGACCCAGTACTTC. The J gene is TRBJ2-5, the V gene TRBV5-1; D gene ambiguous. V shed 1 base and J shed 0 bases, with 7 bases lying between them. Germline V CDR1 and CDR2: SGHRS, YFSETQ. The CDR3 has 14 amino acids.

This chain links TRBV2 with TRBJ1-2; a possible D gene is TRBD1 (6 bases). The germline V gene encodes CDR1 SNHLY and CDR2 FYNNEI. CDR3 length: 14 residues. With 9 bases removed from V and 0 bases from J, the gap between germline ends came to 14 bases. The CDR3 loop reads CASTRQESNYGYTF. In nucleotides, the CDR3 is TGTGCCAGTACTCGACAGGAATCTAACTATGGCTACACCTTC.

CDR3 residues: CASSSRGGSGIRDTQYF. CDR3 sequence (DNA): TGTGCCAGTAGTAGCCGAGGCGGGAGTGGGATCCGCGATACGCAGTATTTT. The V call is TRBV19, the J call TRBJ2-3; 7 bases are shared with TRBD2. J lost 6 bases, V lost 4 bases, and 16 bases had no gene match. This CDR3 is 17 amino acids long. From germline, CDR1 is LNHDA and CDR2 SQIVND (reference sequence).

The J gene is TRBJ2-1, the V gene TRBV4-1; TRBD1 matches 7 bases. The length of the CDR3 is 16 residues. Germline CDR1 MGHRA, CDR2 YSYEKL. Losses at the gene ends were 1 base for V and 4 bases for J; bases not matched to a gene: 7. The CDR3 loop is CASSQGFRGLYNEQFF. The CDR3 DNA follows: TGCGCCAGCAGCCAAGGTTTCAGGGGGTTGTACAATGAGCAGTTCTTC.

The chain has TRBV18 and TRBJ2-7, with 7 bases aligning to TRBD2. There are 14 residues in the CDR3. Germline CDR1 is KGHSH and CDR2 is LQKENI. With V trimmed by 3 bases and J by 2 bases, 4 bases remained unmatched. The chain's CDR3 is CASSPGLAAYEQYF. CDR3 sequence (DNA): TGTGCCAGCTCACCGGGCCTAGCGGCCTACGAGCAGTACTTC.

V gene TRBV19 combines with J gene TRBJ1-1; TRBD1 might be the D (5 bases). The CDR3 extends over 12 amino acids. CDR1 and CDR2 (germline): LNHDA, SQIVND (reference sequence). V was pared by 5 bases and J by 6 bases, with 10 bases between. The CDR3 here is CASSAGYSEAFF. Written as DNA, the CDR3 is TGTGCCAGTAGTGCAGGGTACTCTGAAGCTTTCTTT.

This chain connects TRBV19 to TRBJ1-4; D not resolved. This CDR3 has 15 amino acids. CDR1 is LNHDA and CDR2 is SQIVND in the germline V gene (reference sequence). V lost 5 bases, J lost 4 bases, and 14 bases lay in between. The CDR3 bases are TGTGCCAGTAGTCCCGGGAGTACCAATAATGAAAAACTGTTTTTT. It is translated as CASSPGSTNNEKLFF.